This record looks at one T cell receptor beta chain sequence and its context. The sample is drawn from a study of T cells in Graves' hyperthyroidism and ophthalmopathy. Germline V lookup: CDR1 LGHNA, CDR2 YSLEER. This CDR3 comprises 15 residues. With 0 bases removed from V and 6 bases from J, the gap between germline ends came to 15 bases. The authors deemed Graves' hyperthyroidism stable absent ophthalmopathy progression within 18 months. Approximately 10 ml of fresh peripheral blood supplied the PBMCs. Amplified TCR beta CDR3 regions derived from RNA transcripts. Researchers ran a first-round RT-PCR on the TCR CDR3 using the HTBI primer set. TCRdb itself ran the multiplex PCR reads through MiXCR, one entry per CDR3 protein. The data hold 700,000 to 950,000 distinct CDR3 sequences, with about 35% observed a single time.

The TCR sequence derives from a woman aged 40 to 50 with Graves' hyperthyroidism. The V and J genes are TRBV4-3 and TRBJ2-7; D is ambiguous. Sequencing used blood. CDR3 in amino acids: CASSQEASQAAEQYF. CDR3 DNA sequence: TGCGCCAGCAGCCAAGAAGCGTCGCAGGCCGCCGAGCAGTACTTC.